The 5 T cell receptor beta chains listed next were all sequenced from one sample in a study of cytomegalovirus exposure and HLA in healthy donors. The PCR employed 60 Vbeta primers together with 13 Jbeta primers. Libraries were prepared by immunoSEQ multiplex PCR; TCRdb keeps only in-frame clonotypes and omits some of them. The top ten clones hold 5.9% of a sample with about 130,000 clones, approximately 80% of them seen once. Sample: PBMCs. These receptors all come from a woman between 35 and 50 years old in good health and CMV-seropositive.

This clone was detected only once. The rearrangement links TRBV5-6 to TRBJ2-6, with D perhaps matching TRBD1 (6 bases). There are 15 residues in the CDR3. V was cut by 0 bases and J by 3 bases, with 7 bases left in between. Germline values: CDR1 SGHDT, CDR2 YYEEEE. CDR3 protein: CASSLGGRGANVLTF. The CDR3 DNA reads as TGTGCCAGCAGCTTGGGGGGGCGTGGGGCCAACGTCCTGACTTTC.

The rearrangement uses TRBV2 and TRBJ1-3; 7 nucleotides agree with TRBD1. The CDR3 is 16 amino acids. The V gene end was trimmed by 4 bases and the J gene end by 4 bases; junction bases not matched to a gene: 10. The germline CDR1 and CDR2 sequences are SNHLY and FYNNEI. The CDR3 coding sequence is TGTGCCAGCAGTGGATCGGACAGGTCTCGGGGAAACACCATATATTTT. It translates to CASSGSDRSRGNTIYF.

This clone was picked up a small number of times. The chain recombines TRBV5-8 with TRBJ2-3, with D unresolved. V lost 0 bases and J lost 4, with 9 bases in between. Germline V gene lookup returns CDR1 SGHTS and CDR2 YDEGEE. The CDR3 totals 14 residues. CDR3 residues: CASSLVRAPDTQYF. The DNA of the CDR3 is TGTGCCAGCAGCTTGGTTAGAGCTCCAGATACGCAGTATTTT. The full variable domain, completed using reference TRBV5-8 and TRBJ2-3, is EAGVTQSPTHLIKTRGQQATLRCSPISGHTSVYWYQQALGLGLQFLLWYDEGEERNRGNFPPRFSGRQFPNYSSELNVNALELEDSALYLCASSLVRAPDTQYFGPGTRLTVL.

The table lists this clone with a count of one. The rearrangement uses TRBV7-2 and TRBJ1-2; the D gene is possibly TRBD1 (6 bases). The CDR3 has 16 amino acids. Trimming shortened V by 1 base and J by 0 bases, and 12 bases separated the two germline ends. Germline-derived CDR1 and CDR2 are SGHTA and FQGNSA. CDR3 residues: CASSLVYRVANYGYTF. CDR3 DNA: TGTGCCAGCAGCTTAGTTTACAGGGTGGCTAACTATGGCTACACCTTC.

With respect to this clone: One end of the junction varies from germline; a read error may be responsible. This chain connects TRBV7-7 to TRBJ2-1; TRBD2 is a possible D gene (5 bases). Germline V gives CDR1 SSHAT, CDR2 FNYEAQ (reference sequence). The CDR3 has 13 residues. CDR3: CASSLARNNEQFF. The DNA of the CDR3 is TGTGCTAGCAGCTTAGCGCGGAACAATGAGCAGTTCTTC.